The 25 T cell receptor beta chains below all came from one sample that was sequenced in a study of shared clonotypes between healthy human individuals. Sequencing was performed with immunoSEQ multiplex PCR; in TCRdb, only in-frame clones are kept and a portion is missing. The sample includes some 2,000,000 clones, approximately 94% of them seen just once. What was sequenced was naive CD4+ T cells sorted from blood. Subset noted: CD45RA+ positively selected. The receptors stem from a man between 18 and 29 years old in good health.

The chain has TRBV13 and TRBJ2-7, with TRBD1 matching 8 bases. This CDR3 contains 14 residues. Germline values: CDR1 PRHDT, CDR2 FYEKMQ (reference sequence). The V and J ends lost 5 bases and 3 bases, in that order; junction bases with no gene match: 6. This chain's CDR3 is CASSPRTGNYEQYF. CDR3 sequence (DNA): TGTGCCAGCAGCCCCCGGACAGGGAACTACGAGCAGTACTTC. Using reference TRBV13 and TRBJ2-7 for the parts outside the CDR3, the full variable domain is AAGVIQSPRHLIKEKRETATLKCYPIPRHDTVYWYQQGPGQDPQFLISFYEKMQSDKGSIPDRFSAQQFSDYHSELNMSSLELGDSALYFCASSPRTGNYEQYFGPGTRLTVT.

The J gene is TRBJ2-1, the V gene TRBV18; the D is unclear. CDR3 length equals 17 residues. With 2 bases removed from V and 0 bases from J, the gap between germline ends came to 14 bases. CDR1 and CDR2 from the germline V gene are KGHSH and LQKENI. CDR3 sequence reads: CASSPVIAPSSYNEQFF. In DNA form, the CDR3 reads TGTGCCAGCTCACCAGTGATAGCCCCCAGCTCCTACAATGAGCAGTTCTTC.

V gene TRBV7-2 combines with J gene TRBJ2-1; tentative D call: TRBD2 (6 bases). From germline, CDR1 is SGHTA and CDR2 FQGNSA. The CDR3 consists of 14 residues. V was shortened by 4 bases and J by 4 bases, with 11 bases between the two germline ends. CDR3 sequence (DNA): TGTGCCAGCAGCTCAGGGAGGCAGTACAATGAGCAGTTCTTC. It is translated as CASSSGRQYNEQFF.

The genes are TRBV6-1 and TRBJ1-1; D perhaps matches TRBD1 (5 bases). With 2 bases removed from V and 5 bases from J, the gap between germline ends came to 12 bases. The CDR3 loop spans 14 amino acids. The germline V gene has CDR1 MNHNS and CDR2 SASEGT. The CDR3 spells CASSESVGETEAFF. The DNA of the CDR3 is TGTGCCAGCAGTGAATCGGTAGGGGAGACTGAAGCTTTCTTT.

This chain joins TRBV7-9 and TRBJ2-7; 7 nucleotides line up with TRBD2. J was trimmed by 1 base and V by 5 bases; bases with no gene match: 2. The CDR3 is 13 amino acids. Per the germline V gene, CDR1 is SEHNR and CDR2 is FQNEAQ (reference sequence). The chain's CDR3 is CASSQAGSYEQYF. CDR3 nucleotides: TGTGCCAGCAGCCAAGCGGGGTCCTACGAGCAGTACTTC.

DNA of the CDR3: TGTGCCAGCAGCCCGACCCGGACAGGGCGTACCGGGGAGCTGTTTTTT. This gives the protein CASSPTRTGRTGELFF. The gene calls are TRBV28 and TRBJ2-2; 8 nucleotides match TRBD1. The trim removed 6 bases at V and 5 bases at J, leaving 11 bases unmatched. There are 16 residues in the CDR3. Germline V CDR1 and CDR2: MDHEN, SYDVKM.

The CDR3 nucleotides read TGTGCCAGCAGTCCCCCGACCCACGGGACTTATGGCTACACCTTC. Amino acid sequence: CASSPPTHGTYGYTF. This chain links TRBV28 with TRBJ1-2; possibly TRBD1 for D (5 bases). The V gene lost 5 bases and the J gene lost 5 bases, with 18 bases spanning the gap. Germline-derived CDR1 and CDR2 are MDHEN and SYDVKM. The CDR3 is made up of 15 amino acids.

This chain joins TRBV9 and TRBJ1-3, with a possible D match to TRBD1 (5 bases). The CDR3 has 14 amino acids. The germline CDR1 and CDR2 sequences are SGDLS and YYNGEE. V was trimmed by 4 bases and J by 4 bases, leaving 12 bases between them. The CDR3 protein is CASSPNPGGNTIYF. CDR3 sequence (DNA): TGTGCCAGCAGCCCCAACCCAGGGGGAAACACCATATATTTT.

The V and J genes are TRBV5-1 and TRBJ2-1; no reliable D call. The CDR3 covers 15 residues. With 4 bases removed from V and 0 bases from J, the gap between germline ends came to 11 bases. CDR1 and CDR2 from the germline V gene are SGHRS and YFSETQ. CDR3 DNA sequence: TGCGCCAGCAGCGGAAGATCTAACTCCTACAATGAGCAGTTCTTC. The encoded protein is CASSGRSNSYNEQFF.

The rearrangement links TRBV29-1 to TRBJ2-5; the D gene is possibly TRBD1 (6 bases). Trimming left V 2 bases short and J 4 bases short, with 8 bases between. Germline lookup yields CDR1 SQVTM and CDR2 ANQGSEA. The CDR3 contains 12 residues. CDR3 coding DNA: TGCAGCGTTGAAACAGGGATAGAGACCCAGTACTTC. This encodes CSVETGIETQYF. Full variable domain (outside the CDR3, taken from reference TRBV29-1 and TRBJ2-5): SAVISQKPSRDICQRGTSLTIQCQVDSQVTMMFWYRQQPGQSLTLIATANQGSEATYESGFVIDKFPISRPNLTFSTLTVSNMSPEDSSIYLCSVETGIETQYFGPGTRLLVL.

The chain uses TRBV25-1 and TRBJ2-3; a possible D gene is TRBD1 (6 bases). Germline assignment: CDR1 MGHDK and CDR2 SYGVNS. This CDR3 spans 14 amino acids. Trimming removed 2 bases at V and 4 bases at J, with 10 bases between. The CDR3 coding sequence is TGTGCCAGCAGTGAAACAGGGTACGCAGATACGCAGTATTTT. This gives the protein CASSETGYADTQYF.

The V and J genes are TRBV5-1 and TRBJ1-6; 8 bases are shared with TRBD1. This CDR3 comprises 14 residues. Germline CDR1 reads SGHRS; CDR2 reads YFSETQ. With 5 bases clipped from V and 8 bases from J, the junction kept 6 bases outside the gene matches. The CDR3 DNA reads TGCGCCAGCAGACAGACAGGGGTTGATTCACCCCTCCACTTT. Translating gives CASRQTGVDSPLHF. Full variable domain (outside the CDR3, taken from reference TRBV5-1 and TRBJ1-6): KAGVTQTPRYLIKTRGQQVTLSCSPISGHRSVSWYQQTPGQGLQFLFEYFSETQRNKGNFPGRFSGRQFSNSRSEMNVSTLELGDSALYLCASRQTGVDSPLHFGNGTRLTVT.

V and J are TRBV28 and TRBJ1-5; D may be TRBD1 (6 bases). This CDR3 has 14 residues. Trimming left V 6 bases short and J 0 bases short, with 9 bases between. Germline V CDR1 and CDR2: MDHEN, SYDVKM. For the CDR3, the DNA is TGTGCCAGCAGGCAGGGGAGTAGCAATCAGCCCCAGCATTTT. It specifies CASRQGSSNQPQHF.

The chain couples TRBV5-1 to TRBJ1-1; 9 nucleotides line up with TRBD1. Trimming cost V 6 bases and J 0 bases; bases outside gene matches: 3. Germline V gene data show CDR1 as SGHRS and CDR2 as YFSETQ. CDR3 size: 14 residues. CDR3 bases: TGCGCCAGCAACCGGGACAGGGTGAACACTGAAGCTTTCTTT. It codes for CASNRDRVNTEAFF.

The chain links TRBV7-9 to TRBJ2-5; D is uncertain. The CDR3 is made up of 13 amino acids. Between the trimmed V and J ends, which lost 6 bases and 5 bases, there was a span of 13 bases. Germline CDR1 SEHNR, CDR2 FQNEAQ (reference sequence). CDR3 protein: CASREAARETQYF. DNA of the CDR3: TGTGCCAGCAGGGAAGCTGCCCGGGAGACCCAGTACTTC.

The chain employs TRBV30 and TRBJ1-5; no reliable D call. V dropped 3 bases and J dropped 4 bases, with 7 bases sitting between them. Looked up from germline, CDR1 is GTSNPN and CDR2 is SVGIG (reference sequence). This CDR3 has 12 residues. The CDR3 DNA reads as TGTGCCTGGAGAATGGGAAATCAGCCCCAGCATTTT. Translated: CAWRMGNQPQHF.

The chain recombines TRBV7-9 with TRBJ1-2; D is undetermined. Germline V gene data show CDR1 as SEHNR and CDR2 as FQNEAQ (reference sequence). V dropped 9 bases and J dropped 3 bases, with 17 bases sitting between them. The CDR3 totals 14 residues. The CDR3 DNA reads TGTGCCAGTCACGAGATGGGTGTTGACTATGGCTACACCTTC. Protein product: CASHEMGVDYGYTF.

The V call is TRBV6-1, the J call TRBJ2-2; 7 nucleotides line up with TRBD2. J gave up 0 bases and V 0 bases, and 4 bases lay outside the gene matches. This CDR3 spans 17 amino acids. Germline assignment: CDR1 MNHNS and CDR2 SASEGT. CDR3 sequence: CASSEAGRGSNTGELFF. The CDR3 nucleotides read TGTGCCAGCAGTGAAGCGGGGAGGGGTTCGAACACCGGGGAGCTGTTTTTT.

This sequence joins TRBV30 and TRBJ1-2; possibly TRBD1 for D (5 bases). This CDR3 has 17 amino acids. CDR1 GTSNPN and CDR2 SVGIG come from the germline V gene (reference sequence). Trimming stripped 7 bases from V and 0 bases from J, with 24 bases between. DNA for the CDR3: TGTGCCTTGAAAAATCACCCGTGGGGGAAAGCTAACTATGGCTACACCTTC. Residues: CALKNHPWGKANYGYTF.

The table lists this clone with a count of one. The chain joins TRBV6-1 to TRBJ1-2; D may be TRBD1 (5 bases). The CDR3 runs to 16 residues. V was clipped by 1 base and J by 4 bases, with 16 bases between them. The germline gives CDR1 MNHNS, CDR2 SASEGT. CDR3 sequence: CASSEVSGRQGYGYTF. The CDR3 DNA sequence: TGTGCCAGCAGTGAAGTATCTGGCAGGCAGGGCTATGGCTACACCTTC.

The V call is TRBV5-6, the J call TRBJ1-2; D not resolved. Germline lookup yields CDR1 SGHDT and CDR2 YYEEEE. This CDR3 region has 12 residues. V lost 6 bases to trimming and J lost 8 bases, with 14 bases between them. The CDR3 DNA sequence: TGTGCCAGCACCGACCTTGGGCGAGGCTACACCTTC. It specifies CASTDLGRGYTF.

The chain links TRBV19 to TRBJ1-3; tentative D call: TRBD1 (6 bases). V lost 5 bases, J lost 0 bases, and 14 bases lay in between. Germline V gene sequence: CDR1 LNHDA, CDR2 SQIVND (reference sequence). CDR3 length equals 16 residues. The DNA of the CDR3 is TGTGCCAGTAGTTCAACAGGGCCTAACTCTGGAAACACCATATATTTT. Translation gives CASSSTGPNSGNTIYF. The full variable domain, completed using reference TRBV19 and TRBJ1-3, is DGGITQSPKYLFRKEGQNVTLSCEQNLNHDAMYWYRQDPGQGLRLIYYSQIVNDFQKGDIAEGYSVSREKKESFPLTVTSAQKNPTAFYLCASSSTGPNSGNTIYFGEGSWLTVV.

The V gene is TRBV4-3, the J gene TRBJ2-5; D not resolved. CDR1 and CDR2 from the germline V gene are LGHNA and YSLEER. The CDR3 is 13 amino acids. Trimming shortened V by 2 bases and J by 5 bases, and 9 bases separated the two germline ends. The CDR3, as DNA: TGCGCCAGCAGCCAAAATACCCACGAGACCCAGTACTTC. The encoded protein is CASSQNTHETQYF.

V is TRBV7-6 and J is TRBJ1-1; 8 bases are shared with TRBD1. The CDR3 is made up of 13 amino acids. J gave up 4 bases and V 5 bases, and 3 bases lay outside the gene matches. In germline, CDR1 is SGHVS, CDR2 FNYEAQ. The chain's CDR3 is CASSAQGATEAFF. The CDR3 nucleotides are TGTGCCAGCAGCGCCCAGGGGGCCACTGAAGCTTTCTTT.

The chain combines TRBV9 with TRBJ2-2, with 12 nucleotides matching TRBD2. The CDR3 is made up of 19 amino acids. Trimming took 0 bases from V and 4 from J; bases not matched to a gene: 10. Germline assignment: CDR1 SGDLS and CDR2 YYNGEE. CDR3 in DNA: TGTGCCAGCAGCGTAGCTACCCCCACTAGCGGGAGGACCACCGGGGAGCTGTTTTTT. It encodes CASSVATPTSGRTTGELFF. Full variable domain (missing parts from reference TRBV9 and TRBJ2-2): DSGVTQTPKHLITATGQRVTLRCSPRSGDLSVYWYQQSLDQGLQFLIQYYNGEERAKGNILERFSAQQFPDLHSELNLSSLELGDSALYFCASSVATPTSGRTTGELFFGEGSRLTVL.